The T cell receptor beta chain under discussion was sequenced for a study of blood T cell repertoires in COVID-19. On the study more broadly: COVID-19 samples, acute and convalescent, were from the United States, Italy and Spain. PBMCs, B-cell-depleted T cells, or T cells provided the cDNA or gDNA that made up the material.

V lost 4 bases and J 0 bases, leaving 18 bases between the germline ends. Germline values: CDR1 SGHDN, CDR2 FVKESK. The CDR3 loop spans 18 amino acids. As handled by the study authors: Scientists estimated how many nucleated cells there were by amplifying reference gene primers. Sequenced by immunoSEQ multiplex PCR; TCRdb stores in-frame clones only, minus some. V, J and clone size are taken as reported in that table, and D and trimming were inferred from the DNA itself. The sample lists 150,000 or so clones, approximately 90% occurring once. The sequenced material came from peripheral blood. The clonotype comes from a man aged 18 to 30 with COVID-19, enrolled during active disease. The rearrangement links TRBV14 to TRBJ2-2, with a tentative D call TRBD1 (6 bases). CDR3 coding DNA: TGTGCCAGCAGCCGTCGCCCCACAGGGTTCGCGAACACCGGGGAGCTGTTTTTT. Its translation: CASSRRPTGFANTGELFF. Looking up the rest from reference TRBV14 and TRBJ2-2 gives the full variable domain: EAGVTQFPSHSVIEKGQTVTLRCDPISGHDNLYWYRRVMGKEIKFLLHFVKESKQDESGMPNNRFLAERTGGTYSTLKVQPAELEDSGVYFCASSRRPTGFANTGELFFGEGSRLTVL.